The 32 T cell receptor beta chains below were found in one sample sequenced in a study of tumor-infiltrating lymphocytes in primary liver carcinoma. Out of unsorted whole blood came the blood RNA, and germline DNA was extracted as well. Starting material of 500 ng total RNA yielded TCR beta cDNA via a constant-region primer. Construction of TCR beta libraries relied on three successive nested multiplex PCR rounds employing slightly modified ARM-PCR. A C-beta reverse primer was combined with TRBV1-TRBV30 forward primers in the first two PCR rounds, and each round had 10 cycles. Each CDR3 protein gets one entry after TCRdb re-called the multiplex PCR reads with MiXCR. This table holds about 320,000 distinct CDR3 sequences, around three fifths found once. The sample consisted of peripheral blood. These receptors were taken from a woman aged 25 to 39 with primary liver carcinoma and hepatitis B virus infection.

Comment on this clonotype: Being one base from a much bigger clone, this may be a read error. The rearrangement joins TRBV6-5 to TRBJ2-2; 7 bases are a match to TRBD2. Germline-derived CDR1 and CDR2 are MNHEY and SVGAGI. This CDR3 is 17 amino acids long. Unmatched junction bases numbered 7, after V lost 0 bases and J lost 3 bases. In DNA form, the CDR3 reads TGTGCCAGCAGTTACTCGAATTCCGCGGGAGACACCGGGGAGCTGTTTTTT. It codes for CASSYSNSAGDTGELFF.

This chain links TRBV7-9 with TRBJ2-2; 9 bases match TRBD1. The germline V gene encodes CDR1 SEHNR and CDR2 FQNEAQ (reference sequence). This CDR3 is 18 amino acids long. V lost 3 bases and J lost 0; bases outside the gene matches: 8. Here the CDR3 DNA reads TGTGCCAGCAGCTTTCGAACTGGGACAGGGACGAACACCGGGGAGCTGTTTTTT. This sequence encodes CASSFRTGTGTNTGELFF.

This clonotype was picked up a small number of times. The chain uses TRBV6-2 or TRBV6-3 and TRBJ2-7; no reliable D call. The V gene's germline CDR1 is MNHEY and CDR2 SVGEGT. The CDR3 contains 13 residues. V gave up 6 bases and J gave up 2 bases, with 11 bases separating them. The DNA of the CDR3 is TGTGCCAGCAGCCACCACCACACCTACGAGCAGTACTTC. It codes for CASSHHHTYEQYF.

This clonotype was detected many times. The chain's CDR3 is CASSYGGGDEQFF. In DNA form, the CDR3 reads TGTGCCAGCAGCTACGGGGGGGGGGATGAGCAGTTCTTC. This sequence joins TRBV6-5 and TRBJ2-1; 8 bases fit TRBD2. The CDR3 has 13 residues. Trimming at V came to 6 bases and at J to 8 bases, leaving 6 bases not matched to a gene. Germline V gene data show CDR1 as MNHEY and CDR2 as SVGAGI.

The chain carries TRBV7-9 and TRBJ2-1, with TRBD1 identical over 8 bases. The CDR3 extends over 13 amino acids. The V segment lost 5 bases and the J segment 15 bases; nucleotides outside the gene matches: 12. Germline V gene lookup returns CDR1 SEHNR and CDR2 FQNEAQ (reference sequence). The CDR3 DNA reads as TGTGCCAGCAGCCCTCTTAGAGTCACAGGGGGGTTCTTC. Its translation is CASSPLRVTGGFF.

This clonotype was seen many times. The gene calls are TRBV11-3 and TRBJ2-1; D is unclear. Germline V lookup: CDR1 SGHNT, CDR2 YENEEA. The CDR3 spans 13 residues. The V end was cut by 2 bases, the J end by 7 bases, with 9 bases between. The CDR3 DNA reads as TGTGCCAGCAGCTTATCCGTCGGTAATGAGCAGTTCTTC. Translation gives CASSLSVGNEQFF.

The V call is TRBV5-8, the J call TRBJ2-1; 12 bases are a match to TRBD2. The CDR3 is 14 amino acids. Germline V gene sequence: CDR1 SGHTS, CDR2 YDEGEE. The trim removed 4 bases at V and 12 bases at J, leaving 8 bases unmatched. CDR3 DNA sequence: TGTGCCAGCAGCCCATGTATGACTAGCGGGGGGCAGTTCTTC. Its protein product is CASSPCMTSGGQFF.

This clonotype has more than one count but fewer than ten. A junction boundary mismatches the germline segment, possibly from a read error. The chain employs TRBV5-6 and TRBJ1-4, with D uncertain. CDR1 is SGHDT and CDR2 is YYEEEE in the germline V gene. The length of the CDR3 is 14 residues. The DNA for the CDR3 is TGTGCCAGTAGCTGGTGGGGAACAAATGAAAAACTGTTTTTT. It encodes CASSWWGTNEKLFF.

For this clonotype: Its ends do not fully match the called genes, so a read error is possible. The J gene is TRBJ2-7, the V gene TRBV4-1; D perhaps matches TRBD1 (6 bases). This CDR3 has 14 residues. Germline V lookup: CDR1 MGHRA, CDR2 YSYEKL. As DNA, the CDR3 is TGCGCCAGCATCCAAGATTTGAGGGGGTGGTGGCAGTACTTC. Translation: CASIQDLRGWWQYF.

The chain couples TRBV11-1 to TRBJ2-2; a weak D match, TRBD2 (7 bases). Trimming stripped 5 bases from V and 7 bases from J, with 20 bases between. Germline V gene sequence: CDR1 SGHAT, CDR2 FQDESV (reference sequence). The CDR3 is 16 amino acids. The CDR3 loop reads CASSGRGAGDFGELFF. CDR3 bases: TGTGCCAGCAGCGGCCGGGGGGCAGGCGATTTCGGGGAGCTGTTTTTT.

The V and J genes are TRBV13 and TRBJ2-2; 8 bases line up with TRBD1. The trim removed 3 bases at V and 6 bases at J, leaving 3 bases unmatched. The CDR3 contains 14 residues. Germline V gene sequence: CDR1 PRHDT, CDR2 FYEKMQ (reference sequence). CDR3 residues: CASSLDRVSGELFF. CDR3 in DNA: TGTGCCAGCAGCTTGGACAGGGTGTCCGGGGAGCTGTTTTTT.

Points on this clonotype: The CDR3 does not end in the conserved phenylalanine or tryptophan, so this is likely a read error. The rearrangement links TRBV11-2 to TRBJ1-5; D is unresolved. The germline gives CDR1 SGHAT, CDR2 FQNNGV. The CDR3 loop spans 13 amino acids. As DNA, the CDR3 is TGCGCCAGCAGCTTTGGATGGAATCAGCCCCAGCATTAT. Protein product: CASSFGWNQPQHY.

Notes on this clonotype: The junction does not match germline at one end; this may be a read error. The rearrangement uses TRBV7-9 and TRBJ2-3; D not resolved. The CDR3 is made up of 15 amino acids. Looked up from germline, CDR1 is SEHNR and CDR2 is FQNEAQ (reference sequence). CDR3 in amino acids: CASSLSMGITDTQCF. Here the CDR3 DNA reads TGTGCCAGCAGCTTAAGTATGGGGATCACAGATACGCAGTGTTTT.

On this clonotype: Sequence at one end of the junction differs from germline and may be a read error. The V and J genes are TRBV4-1 and TRBJ1-3; possible D gene TRBD1, 6 bases. CDR3 length equals 16 residues. CDR1 is MGHRA and CDR2 is YSYEKL in the germline V gene. As DNA, the CDR3 is TGCGCCAGCAGCGAAGAAATAACAGGGTCTGGAAACACCATATATTTT. Protein product: CASSEEITGSGNTIYF.

Turning to this clonotype: This could be a read error, since a much larger clone is one nucleotide away. The conserved final phenylalanine or tryptophan is absent from the CDR3, which likely points to a read error. The chain combines TRBV12-3 or TRBV12-4 with TRBJ2-1; 11 nucleotides agree with TRBD2. V trimming: 1 base; J trimming: 5 bases; junction bases outside the gene matches: 4. This CDR3 spans 16 amino acids. CDR3 coding DNA: TGTGCCAGCAGTTTAGTGGGACTAGCGGATAACAATGAGCAGTTCTCC. It yields the protein CASSLVGLADNNEQFS.

Concerning this clonotype: At one end the junction does not follow the germline gene, possibly because of a read error. The V call is TRBV7-8, the J call TRBJ2-1; a weak D match, TRBD2 (6 bases). CDR3 size: 16 residues. The germline V gene encodes CDR1 SGHVS and CDR2 FQNEAQ. In DNA, the CDR3 is TGTGACAGCAGCCCAGGAGGGGCGGGCAGTGACAATGAGCAATTCTTC. It is translated as CDSSPGGAGSDNEQFF.

Comments on this clonotype: Since no conserved phenylalanine or tryptophan closes the CDR3, a read error is the likely cause. The limits of the CDR3 on the DNA are not certain, so only TCRdb's listed CDR3 is given. CDR3 in amino acids: CASSEGLAGGHEQLL. The rearrangement uses TRBV6-1 and TRBJ2-1; no DNA check was done on the table's D call, TRBD2. Germline V gene data show CDR1 as MNHNS and CDR2 as SASEGT. The CDR3 contains 15 residues when both ends are counted.

To note about this clonotype: The junction does not match germline at one end; this may be a read error. The rearrangement uses TRBV12-3 or TRBV12-4 and TRBJ2-7; TRBD2 agrees at 9 bases. This CDR3 has 14 residues. CDR3 DNA sequence: TGTGCCAGCAGACTTGCGGGAGGGTCCTACGTGCAGTACTTC. It codes for CASRLAGGSYVQYF.

The chain carries TRBV11-2 and TRBJ2-7; perhaps TRBD2 as D (5 bases). V lost 4 bases, J lost 2 bases, and 12 bases lay in between. This CDR3 has 14 residues. Looked up from germline, CDR1 is SGHAT and CDR2 is FQNNGV. DNA for the CDR3: TGTGCCAGCAGCTACCAGACGGAGGCCTACGAGCAGTACTTC. This codes for CASSYQTEAYEQYF.

The chain combines TRBV7-8 with TRBJ2-3, with unresolved D. CDR1 is SGHVS, CDR2 FQNEAQ, per germline. This CDR3 is built from 14 residues. V lost 4 bases, J lost 2 bases, and 10 bases lay in between. The CDR3 protein is CASSSPLSTDTQYF. The DNA of the CDR3 is TGTGCCAGCAGCTCCCCCCTGTCCACAGATACGCAGTATTTT.

This clonotype was detected a few times. V and J are TRBV10-3 and TRBJ2-7; D unresolved. Germline CDR1 is ENHRY and CDR2 is SYGVKD. The V end was cut by 0 bases, the J end by 4 bases, with 13 bases between. The CDR3 runs 15 residues. CDR3 sequence (DNA): TGTGCCATCAGTGAGTCGGGATTTAAAGGGTACGAGCAGTACTTC. Translating it yields CAISESGFKGYEQYF.

Details on this clonotype: One junction end does not reproduce the germline sequence, and a read error may be involved. The chain links TRBV5-5 to TRBJ2-1; tentatively, D is TRBD1 (7 bases). The germline gives CDR1 SGHKS, CDR2 YYEKEE (reference sequence). The CDR3 sequence is 15 residues long. The CDR3 DNA follows: TGTGTCAGCAGCTTGGCAGGGGGACTCTTAAATGAGCAGTTCTTC. This encodes CVSSLAGGLLNEQFF.

This chain connects TRBV29-1 to TRBJ2-7; weak D call: TRBD1 (6 bases). Germline CDR1 and CDR2: SQVTM and ANQGSEA. Trimming took 6 bases from V and 2 from J, leaving 14 bases between them. The CDR3 consists of 13 residues. The CDR3 spells CSVQDRNPYEQYF. The CDR3 nucleotides are TGCAGCGTCCAGGACAGAAACCCCTACGAGCAGTACTTC.

Comments on this clonotype: The junction and the germline gene differ at one end; a read error may be behind it. The chain uses TRBV11-2 and TRBJ2-1; 9 bases agree with TRBD2. The length of the CDR3 is 16 residues. Germline values: CDR1 SGHAT, CDR2 FQNNGV. The DNA for the CDR3 is TGTGCCAACAGCATGACTAGCGGTAACTCTTACAATGAGCAATTCTTC. Protein sequence: CANSMTSGNSYNEQFF.

This rearrangement joins TRBV6-5 to TRBJ2-7; 13 nucleotides line up with TRBD2. Germline V gene data show CDR1 as MNHEY and CDR2 as SVGAGI. This CDR3 has 17 amino acids. V lost 7 bases and J lost 7; bases outside the gene matches: 16. CDR3 sequence (DNA): TGTGCCAGCATTGGGACTAGCGGGAAAGGGAGGCGTGGTGAGCAGTACTTC. Residues: CASIGTSGKGRRGEQYF.

The gene calls are TRBV12-3 or TRBV12-4 and TRBJ2-1, with D perhaps TRBD1 or TRBD2 (5 bases each). Trimming removed 3 bases at V and 7 bases at J, with 25 bases between. This CDR3 is built from 18 residues. The CDR3 sequence is CASSFFGQLAEGLNEQFF. CDR3 DNA sequence: TGTGCCAGCAGTTTCTTTGGCCAGCTGGCCGAGGGGCTAAATGAGCAGTTCTTC.

For this clonotype: With a much larger clone just one base away, this may be a read error. V gene TRBV6-1 combines with J gene TRBJ2-3; 8 bases are shared with TRBD1. Germline loops: CDR1 MNHNS, CDR2 SASEGT. The CDR3 runs to 15 residues. The trim removed 6 bases at V and 2 bases at J, leaving 7 bases unmatched. CDR3 amino acids: CASRTDRVLTDTQYF. The CDR3 DNA is TGTGCCAGCAGGACGGACAGGGTCCTCACAGATACGCAGTATTTT.

This clonotype was counted once. This may be a read error, as it is one base from a much larger clone. This chain joins TRBV12-3 or TRBV12-4 and TRBJ2-3; D perhaps matches TRBD2 (6 bases). The CDR3 runs to 15 residues. This CDR3 reads CVSSLSGSGADTQYF. DNA for the CDR3: TGTGTCAGCAGTTTGTCCGGGAGTGGAGCAGATACGCAGTATTTT.

This chain links TRBV7-8 with TRBJ1-4, with D uncertain. V was trimmed by 1 base and J by 1 base, leaving 7 bases between them. Germline V gene data show CDR1 as SGHVS and CDR2 as FQNEAQ. The CDR3 extends over 15 amino acids. Here the CDR3 reads CASSLGTVTNEKLFF. In nucleotides, the CDR3 is TGTGCCAGCAGCTTAGGGACGGTAACTAATGAAAAACTGTTTTTT. The whole variable domain, remainder taken from reference TRBV7-8 and TRBJ1-4, is GAGVSQSPRYKVAKRGQDVALRCDPISGHVSLFWYQQALGQGPEFLTYFQNEAQLDKSGLPSDRFFAERPEGSVSTLKIQRTQQEDSAVYLCASSLGTVTNEKLFFGSGTQLSVL.

As regards this clonotype: A clone one base away is much larger, so this may be a read error. The chain couples TRBV13 to TRBJ2-1; 7 bases fit TRBD2. Germline CDR1 and CDR2: PRHDT and FYEKMQ (reference sequence). There are 16 residues in the CDR3. This CDR3 reads CAGSPDSGTSYNEQFF. The CDR3 DNA reads TGTGCCGGCAGTCCAGACAGCGGGACCTCCTACAATGAGCAGTTCTTC.

Of note for this clonotype: Germline and junction disagree at one end, which may indicate a read error. The V gene is TRBV4-3, the J gene TRBJ1-2; D not resolved. This CDR3 spans 14 amino acids. Germline V gene sequence: CDR1 LGHNA, CDR2 YSLEER. In DNA form, the CDR3 reads TGCGCCAGCAGCACTGAGTTGGAGATCTATGGCTGCACTTTC. Encoded protein: CASSTELEIYGCTF.

In the case of this clonotype: This could be a read error, since a much larger clone is one nucleotide away. The CDR3 end shows no conserved phenylalanine or tryptophan, and so a read error is likely. The gene calls are TRBV29-1 and TRBJ2-3; no clear D gene. Trimming pared 1 base from V and 3 bases from J, leaving 5 bases between. Germline CDR1 reads SQVTM; CDR2 reads ANQGSEA. This CDR3 is built from 12 residues. The chain's CDR3 is CSVEGGTDTQYS. The CDR3 bases are TGCAGCGTTGAAGGGGGTACAGATACGCAGTATTCT.